This T cell receptor (beta chain) was captured by sequencing in a study of blood T cell repertoires in COVID-19. About the research overall: Sources were T cells, B-cell-depleted T cells, or PBMCs; the material itself was cDNA or gDNA.

Clones were read by immunoSEQ multiplex PCR, and TCRdb kept only the in-frame ones, dropping some. This table has about 52,000 clones, approximately 80% appearing once. This CDR3 region has 18 residues. Germline CDR1 and CDR2: KGHDR and SFDVKD. V gave up 2 bases and J gave up 5 bases; unmatched junction bases: 8. Patients at the Seattle site were enrolled during active infection and followed longitudinally. Sequenced sample: peripheral blood. This TCR was recovered from an elderly man with COVID-19, enrolled during active disease. The chain has TRBV24-1 and TRBJ2-1; TRBD2 matches 13 bases. CDR3 bases: TGTGCCACCAGTGATTATGGGACTAGCGGGGCCAGGGACAATGAGCAGTTCTTC. Encoded protein: CATSDYGTSGARDNEQFF.